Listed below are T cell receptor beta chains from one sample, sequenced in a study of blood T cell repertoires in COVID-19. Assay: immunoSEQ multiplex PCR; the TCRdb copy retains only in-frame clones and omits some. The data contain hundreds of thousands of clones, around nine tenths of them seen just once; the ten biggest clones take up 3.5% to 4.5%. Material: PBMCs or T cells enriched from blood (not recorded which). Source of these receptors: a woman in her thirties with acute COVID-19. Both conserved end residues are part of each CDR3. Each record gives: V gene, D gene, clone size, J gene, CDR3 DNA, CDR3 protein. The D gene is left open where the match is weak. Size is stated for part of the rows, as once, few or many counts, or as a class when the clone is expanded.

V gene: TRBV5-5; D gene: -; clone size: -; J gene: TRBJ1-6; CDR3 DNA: TGTGCCAGCAGCCTCCCGACATTATCCGGTAATTCACCCCTCCACTTT; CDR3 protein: CASSLPTLSGNSPLHF
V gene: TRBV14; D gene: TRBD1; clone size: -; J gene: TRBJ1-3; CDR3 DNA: TGTGCCAGCAGACCTTCTAACCCGGGACAGGGGGCAAGAAACACCATATATTTT; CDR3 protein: CASRPSNPGQGARNTIYF
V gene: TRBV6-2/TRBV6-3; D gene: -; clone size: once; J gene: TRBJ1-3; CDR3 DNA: TGTGCCAGCAGTTACCGGGCTGGAAACACCATATATTTT; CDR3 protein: CASSYRAGNTIYF
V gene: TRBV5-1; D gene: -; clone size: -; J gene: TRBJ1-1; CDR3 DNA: TGCGCCAGCAGGGCGGGGACTGAAGCTTTCTTT; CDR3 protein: CASRAGTEAFF
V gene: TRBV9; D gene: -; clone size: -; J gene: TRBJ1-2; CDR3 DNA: TGTGCCAGCAGCGTATACCCAGGCGATATAAACTATGGCTACACCTTC; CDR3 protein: CASSVYPGDINYGYTF
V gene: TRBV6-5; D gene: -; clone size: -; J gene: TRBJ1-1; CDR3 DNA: TGTGCCAGCAGTTCCATGGACAGCACTGAAGCTTTCTTT; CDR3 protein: CASSSMDSTEAFF
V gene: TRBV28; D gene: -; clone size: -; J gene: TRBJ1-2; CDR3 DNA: TGTGCCAGCAGTTTAGGGGGGTATCTTGATGGCTACACCTTC; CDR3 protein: CASSLGGYLDGYTF
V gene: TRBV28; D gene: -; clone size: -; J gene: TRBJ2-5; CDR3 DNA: TGTGCCAGCAGTTTTTACGCGGAACGGCGAGAGACCCAGTACTTC; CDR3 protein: CASSFYAERRETQYF
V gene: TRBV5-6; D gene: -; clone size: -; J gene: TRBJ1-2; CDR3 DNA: TGTGCCAGCAGCTTGGTTTCACTCTATGGCTACACCTTC; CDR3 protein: CASSLVSLYGYTF
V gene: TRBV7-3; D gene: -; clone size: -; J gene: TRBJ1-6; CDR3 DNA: TGTGCCAGCAGCTTAACAACAGGCCAAGGCTCACCCCTCCACTTT; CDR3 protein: CASSLTTGQGSPLHF
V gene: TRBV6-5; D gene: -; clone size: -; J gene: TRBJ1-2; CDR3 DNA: TGTGCCAGCCGACTCTCCGACGGAACTAACTATGGCTACACCTTC; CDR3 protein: CASRLSDGTNYGYTF
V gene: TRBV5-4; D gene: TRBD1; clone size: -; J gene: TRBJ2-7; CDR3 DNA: TGTGCCAGCAGCTCCGGACAGGGGGCTTACGAGCAGTACTTC; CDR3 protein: CASSSGQGAYEQYF
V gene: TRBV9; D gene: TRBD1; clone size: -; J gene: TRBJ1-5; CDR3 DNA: TGTGCCAGCAGCGCACAGGGGGCAGTCAATCAGCCCCAGCATTTT; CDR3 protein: CASSAQGAVNQPQHF
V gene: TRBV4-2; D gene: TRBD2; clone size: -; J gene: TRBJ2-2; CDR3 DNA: TGTGCCAGCAGCCAAGACCCGGGACTAGCGGGGGCGAACACCGGGGAGCTGTTTTTT; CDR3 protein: CASSQDPGLAGANTGELFF
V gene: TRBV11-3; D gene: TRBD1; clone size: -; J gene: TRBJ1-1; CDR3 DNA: TGTGCCAGCAGCCCCGGACAGGGAAGGGACACTGAAGCTTTCTTT; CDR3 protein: CASSPGQGRDTEAFF
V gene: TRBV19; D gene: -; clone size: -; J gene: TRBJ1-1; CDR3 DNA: TGTGCCAGTAGTTCCCCAGGGCTGAACACTGAAGCTTTCTTT; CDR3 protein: CASSSPGLNTEAFF
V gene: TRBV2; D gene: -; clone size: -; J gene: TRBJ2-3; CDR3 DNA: TGTGCCAGCATAACAGGCCCCACAGATACGCAGTATTTT; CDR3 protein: CASITGPTDTQYF
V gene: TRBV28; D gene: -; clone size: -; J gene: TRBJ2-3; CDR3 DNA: TGTGCCAGCAGTCCCCCCCGGCAGGGTGGTGGGGCAGATACGCAGTATTTT; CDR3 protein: CASSPPRQGGGADTQYF
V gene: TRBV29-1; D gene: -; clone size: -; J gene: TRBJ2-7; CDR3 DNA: TGCAGCGTTGAAGATCAGGCGCCCGGCGAGCAGTACTTC; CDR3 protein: CSVEDQAPGEQYF
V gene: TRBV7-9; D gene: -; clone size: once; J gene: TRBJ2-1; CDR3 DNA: TGTGCCAGCAGCTTACAGAATGGTGAGCAGTTCTTC; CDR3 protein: CASSLQNGEQFF
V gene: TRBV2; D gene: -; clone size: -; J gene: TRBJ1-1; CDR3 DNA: TGTGCCAGCACTCTACAGGGTTTCTCTGAAGCTTTCTTT; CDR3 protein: CASTLQGFSEAFF
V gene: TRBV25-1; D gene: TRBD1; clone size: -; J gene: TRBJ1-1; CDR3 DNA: TGTGCCAGCAGTGCTTCGACAGGGGCGGCTTTCTTT; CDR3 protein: CASSASTGAAFF